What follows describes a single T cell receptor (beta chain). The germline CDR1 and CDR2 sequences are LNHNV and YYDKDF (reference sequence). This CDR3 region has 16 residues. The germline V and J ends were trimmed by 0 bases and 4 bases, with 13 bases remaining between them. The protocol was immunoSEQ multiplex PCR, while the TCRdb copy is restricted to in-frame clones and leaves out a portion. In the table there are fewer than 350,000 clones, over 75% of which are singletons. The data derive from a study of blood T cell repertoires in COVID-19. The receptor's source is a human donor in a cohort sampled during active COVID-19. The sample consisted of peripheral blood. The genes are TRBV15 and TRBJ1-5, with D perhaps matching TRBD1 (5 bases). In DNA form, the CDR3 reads TGTGCCACCAGCAGAGACCTGGGGGGGTATAATCAGCCCCAGCATTTT. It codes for CATSRDLGGYNQPQHF. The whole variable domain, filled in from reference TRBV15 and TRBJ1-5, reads DAMVIQNPRYQVTQFGKPVTLSCSQTLNHNVMYWYQQKSSQAPKLLFHYYDKDFNNEADTPDNFQSRRPNTSFCFLDIRSPGLGDTAMYLCATSRDLGGYNQPQHFGDGTRLSIL.